A single sample is the source of the 3 T cell receptor beta chains below, sequenced in a study of blood T cell repertoires in COVID-19. The repertoire was sequenced with immunoSEQ multiplex PCR; TCRdb's copy has only in-frame clones and lacks some. Among 170,000 or so clones listed, almost 80% were seen once. Sequenced: PBMCs or T cells enriched from blood (not recorded which). The source is a woman aged 45 to 65 who had recovered from COVID-19.

The chain employs TRBV12-3 or TRBV12-4 and TRBJ1-2, with unresolved D. Trimming cost V 6 bases and J 5 bases, with 10 bases left between them. The CDR3 loop spans 12 amino acids. CDR3 sequence (DNA): TGTGCCAGCAGCTCCCACACGTATGGCTACACCTTC. This sequence encodes CASSSHTYGYTF.

The chain uses TRBV3-1 (or the pseudogene TRBV3-2) and TRBJ2-1; D might be TRBD2 (6 bases). CDR1 is LGHDT and CDR2 is YNNKEL in the germline V gene (reference sequence). The CDR3 runs to 13 residues. Trimming removed 4 bases from V and 4 bases from J, with 8 bases in between. The CDR3 is CASSLGTYNEQFF. The CDR3 DNA is TGTGCCAGCAGCCTAGGGACTTACAATGAGCAGTTCTTC.

This clone was observed a few times. The chain couples TRBV7-9 to TRBJ1-5, with a weak D call TRBD1 (6 bases). The germline V gene has CDR1 SEHNR and CDR2 FQNEAQ (reference sequence). This CDR3 spans 14 amino acids. V was cut by 3 bases and J by 3 bases, with 9 bases left in between. The CDR3 DNA sequence: TGTGCCAGCAGCTTTATGGGGGCCAATCAGCCCCAGCATTTT. Translating gives CASSFMGANQPQHF.